The rows below give T cell receptor beta chains drawn from one sample of a study of T cells in localized non-small cell lung cancer. The assay was immunoSEQ multiplex PCR, and TCRdb's table has in-frame clones only and misses some. This sample has tens of thousands of clones; roughly 86% occur once, and the top ten carry about 4%. Source: peripheral blood, taken before any cancer treatment. These receptors were taken from a man aged 18 to 50 with stage I lung adenocarcinoma. The CDR3 runs from the conserved cysteine through the conserved F or W. D genes are given only for firm matches. Where a row states a size, it is once, few, many or the class of an expanded clone; other rows omit it.

clone size	CDR3 length	J gene	V gene	D gene	CDR3 protein	CDR3 DNA
.	11	TRBJ1-1	TRBV30	.	CAWAPRLEAFF	TGTGCCTGGGCCCCGCGGCTTGAAGCTTTCTTT
.	15	TRBJ1-5	TRBV28	.	CASSPGRAGNQPQHF	TGTGCCAGCAGCCCTGGTCGGGCAGGGAATCAGCCCCAGCATTTT
.	16	TRBJ1-1	TRBV27	.	CASSPLRGAHSTEAFF	TGTGCCAGCAGTCCACTCAGGGGAGCCCATAGCACTGAAGCTTTCTTT
.	17	TRBJ2-1	TRBV4-1	TRBD2	CASSQGLWRGGNNEQFF	TGCGCCAGCAGCCAAGGATTATGGCGGGGGGGTAACAATGAGCAGTTCTTC
.	13	TRBJ1-6	TRBV27	.	CATSWGANSPLHF	TGTGCCACCTCTTGGGGAGCGAATTCACCCCTCCACTTT
once	15	TRBJ2-2	TRBV19	TRBD2	CASSTRGGNTGELFF	TGTGCCAGTAGTACACGGGGGGGAAACACCGGGGAGCTGTTTTTT
.	13	TRBJ1-2	TRBV6-4	.	CASRTNGGYGYTF	TGTGCCAGCAGAACGAACGGGGGTTATGGCTACACCTTC
.	14	TRBJ2-7	TRBV6-5	TRBD2	CASSRGDSNYEQYF	TGTGCCAGCAGCCGGGGGGACTCAAACTACGAGCAGTACTTC
.	14	TRBJ1-3	TRBV11-2	.	CASSVLPRGNTIYF	TGTGCCAGCAGCGTCCTTCCTCGCGGAAACACCATATATTTT
.	13	TRBJ2-7	TRBV30	TRBD2	CAWSGGGTYEQYF	TGTGCCTGGAGCGGGGGGGGGACCTACGAGCAGTACTTC
.	12	TRBJ2-3	TRBV5-5	.	CASSLAADTQYF	TGTGCCAGCAGCTTGGCAGCGGATACGCAGTATTTT
.	20	TRBJ1-2	TRBV4-3	TRBD1	CASSQDGRDRGIGPNYGYTF	TGCGCCAGCAGCCAGGATGGGCGGGACAGGGGAATCGGTCCGAACTATGGCTACACCTTC
.	12	TRBJ2-7	TRBV30	.	CAWSLDLYEQYF	TGTGCCTGGAGTCTGGACCTCTACGAGCAGTACTTC
.	15	TRBJ1-2	TRBV6-6	.	CASSYSYTSNYGYTF	TGTGCCAGCAGTTATTCATACACCTCTAACTATGGCTACACCTTC
.	13	TRBJ2-7	TRBV2	.	CASRHRDGYEQYF	TGTGCCAGCAGACACCGGGACGGCTACGAGCAGTACTTC
.	12	TRBJ2-3	TRBV5-4	.	CASSLDDATQYF	TGTGCCAGCAGCTTGGACGATGCTACGCAGTATTTT
.	13	TRBJ2-3	TRBV7-9	.	CASSSPPPDTQYF	TGTGCCAGCAGCTCACCACCTCCAGATACGCAGTATTTT
.	16	TRBJ2-1	TRBV9	TRBD2	CASSVMSGGPYNEQFF	TGTGCCAGCAGCGTAATGAGCGGGGGCCCGTACAATGAGCAGTTCTTC
few	14	TRBJ2-7	TRBV7-9	TRBD2	CASSPPSGGYEQYF	TGTGCCAGCAGCCCGCCTAGCGGAGGCTACGAGCAGTACTTC
.	19	TRBJ2-7	TRBV5-4	TRBD1	CASSLARGTGSSNRYEQYF	TGTGCCAGCAGCTTGGCCCGCGGGACAGGCTCCTCTAACCGGTACGAGCAGTACTTC
.	13	TRBJ1-4	TRBV30	.	CAWTADYNEKLFF	TGTGCCTGGACGGCAGATTATAATGAAAAACTGTTTTTT
.	14	TRBJ1-2	TRBV7-9	.	CASSLVTGASGYTF	TGTGCCAGCAGCTTAGTTACGGGTGCGAGTGGCTACACCTTC
few	14	TRBJ1-5	TRBV7-9	.	CASSLGGPNQPQHF	TGTGCCAGCAGCTTAGGAGGGCCTAATCAGCCCCAGCATTTT
.	17	TRBJ2-1	TRBV5-4	TRBD1	CASSLPKTGTGLDEQFF	TGTGCCAGCAGCTTGCCAAAAACCGGGACAGGGCTGGATGAGCAGTTCTTC
.	12	TRBJ1-1	TRBV30	TRBD1	CAWGQGRAEAFF	TGTGCCTGGGGACAGGGAAGGGCTGAAGCTTTCTTT
.	15	TRBJ2-1	TRBV19	.	CASTPRVRVHNEQFF	TGTGCCAGTACCCCGAGGGTCAGGGTCCACAATGAGCAGTTCTTC